Sequencing of this TCR beta chain was carried out in a study of blood T cell repertoires in COVID-19. The cohort comprised adults aged roughly 18 to 95 years residing in about two dozen US areas. In the study's own analysis: Estimated nucleated cell counts came from reference gene primer amplification. The data were produced by immunoSEQ multiplex PCR, yet TCRdb's version contains in-frame clones alone and is incomplete. The V and J calls and the clone size are those of that table, but D and trimming were determined from the DNA. Among around 300,000 clones listed, 88% were seen once. The germline CDR1 and CDR2 sequences are SNHLY and FYNNEI. Trimming took 3 bases from V and 0 from J, leaving 11 bases between them. The CDR3 totals 15 residues.

Sequencing was carried out using PBMCs or T cells enriched from blood (not recorded which). The clonotype originates from a man aged 30 to 39 who had recovered from COVID-19. The chain employs TRBV2 and TRBJ1-2; D unclear. Written as DNA, the CDR3 is TGTGCCAGCAGTGAGGAGCGATTCTCTAACTATGGCTACACCTTC. Its protein is CASSEERFSNYGYTF. The full variable domain, in which reference TRBV2 and TRBJ1-2 provide the parts outside the CDR3, is EPEVTQTPSHQVTQMGQEVILRCVPISNHLYFYWYRQILGQKVEFLVSFYNNEISEKSEIFDDQFSVERPDGSNFTLKIRSTKLEDSAMYFCASSEERFSNYGYTFGSGTRLTVV.